Given below is one T cell receptor beta chain in context. V lost 5 bases to trimming and J lost 1 base, with 16 bases between them. Looked up from germline, CDR1 is SGHVS and CDR2 is FQNEAQ. The CDR3 is 16 residues long. This entry is derived from a study of T cells after yellow fever vaccination. MiXCR, run by TCRdb on the 5' RACE reads, gives a single entry per CDR3 protein. The sample records about 550,000 distinct CDR3 sequences, about 19% being singletons. The TCR originated in a man aged 25-45 years who received the YFV17D yellow fever vaccine. The source material was PBMCs, sampled 15 days after the yellow fever booster vaccination. The chain recombines TRBV7-8 with TRBJ2-3; tentative D call: TRBD1 (6 bases). The CDR3 DNA follows: TGTGCCAGCAGCCCTTGGGGGAGACAGGGCACAGATACGCAGTATTTT. Translated, it gives CASSPWGRQGTDTQYF.